This T cell receptor beta chain was captured in a study of blood T cell repertoires in COVID-19 (dated by TCRdb to 2020 to 2022). The study in broad terms: Samples from collaborators originated in the United States, Italy and Spain and spanned both the acute and convalescent phases of COVID-19. The prospective study material was composed of cDNA or gDNA derived from T cells, B-cell-depleted T cells, or PBMCs. The samples were drawn from the first 160 participants of the ongoing ImmuneRACE study and from 950 to 1,500 subjects provided by 6 global collaborators. The repertoires were released in a freely available public database intended as a resource for research on the immune response to SARS-CoV-2. The dataset comprised deeply sampled blood TCRbeta repertoires from subjects exposed to, actively infected with, or recovered from COVID-19. Nearly every sample came with metadata listing a de-identified subject ID, COVID-19 status, age in years and sex. HLA class I and class II types, where available, came from metadata supplied by the sample provider rather than from assay-based typing. What the authors observed across the whole study: How much clinical and demographic metadata was included differed by source and by participant, and the metadata was provided uncurated.

The collaborating institutions used their own protocols to collect whole blood in K2EDTA tubes. For TCRbeta analysis, collaborators shipped samples in one of three forms: frozen whole blood, isolated PBMCs, or DNA extracted from either of those sample types. The CDR3 holds 11 amino acids from the cysteine to the phenylalanine. The sequence is cut down to CDR3 DNA, 33 bases in frame from base 1. V is pared back by 3 bases and J by 5 bases, with 4 bases lying between the germline termini. Via the germline V gene, CDR1 is MDHEN and CDR2 SYDVKM. As for this clone: Its antigen is still unknown. Base qualities are not at hand, and no much larger clone is one base apart.

TCRbeta CDR3 regions were amplified from genomic DNA by means of the immunoSEQ Assay, a bias-controlled multiplex PCR. Under the source paper's analysis protocol: The number of nucleated cells in each sample was estimated by amplification of reference gene primers within the assay. Sequence reads were collapsed and filtered to measure the absolute abundance of every unique TCRbeta CDR3 rearrangement. Productive Simpson clonality was computed per sample as the square root of Simpson's diversity index over productive rearrangements. TCRdb retrieved this table from immuneACCESS and kept in-frame rearrangements only. Not all clones are present; in checked studies, unresolved V genes account for under half, and no reason is known for the remainder. V and J calls and clone size come straight from that table; D and trimming were deduced from the DNA. The sample contains roughly 120,000 clones, roughly 88% of them found a single time. The ten biggest clones cover 7.9% of the sample.

The sequencing sample was made of peripheral blood. The rearrangement combines TRBV28 with TRBJ1-1, with no D gene named confidently. The receptor's source is a woman at least 80 years old with active or convalescent COVID-19. The CDR3 has the sequence CASSFGTEAFF. The nucleotides read TGTGCCAGCAGTTTCGGGACTGAAGCTTTCTTT.